Below are 9 T cell receptor beta chains sequenced from a single sample in a study of control samples from healthy donors and cancer patients (dated by TCRdb to between 2020 and 2021). Libraries were constructed by the immunoSEQ multiplex PCR assay. TCRdb re-hosts the immuneACCESS table, in-frame sequences only. Its copies lack some clones; in the studies checked, an unresolved V gene accounts for under half of them, and the cause for the rest is not known. For this sample the table gives more than 140,000 clones, of which around 94% were detected only once. Approximately 14% of the sample is taken by the ten largest. Material for sequencing was blood. The receptor source for this set is a middle-aged man in good health.

The chain uses TRBV19 and TRBJ2-3, with a possible D match to TRBD1 (5 bases). The V and J ends lost 4 bases and 1 base respectively, with 9 bases between them. CDR3 length: 14 residues. CDR1 and CDR2 from the germline V gene are LNHDA and SQIVND (reference sequence). The CDR3 sequence is CASSTQGGTDTQYF. The CDR3 DNA reads TGTGCCAGTAGTACCCAGGGTGGCACAGATACGCAGTATTTT.

This sequence joins TRBV30 and TRBJ1-1; the D is unclear. Deletions cut 4 bases from V and 7 bases from J, with 13 bases between. Germline V gene data show CDR1 as GTSNPN and CDR2 as SVGIG (reference sequence). CDR3 length: 12 amino acids. For the CDR3, the DNA is TGTGCCTGGACCATTGGTCTTGATGAAGCTTTCTTT. Residues: CAWTIGLDEAFF.

The chain uses TRBV16 and TRBJ2-7, with 8 nucleotides matching TRBD2. The germline V gene encodes CDR1 KGHSY and CDR2 FQNENV. Trimming took 4 bases from V and 6 from J; bases not matched to a gene: 14. This CDR3 has 16 amino acids. The chain's CDR3 is CASSPPAPSGSIEQYF. CDR3 DNA: TGTGCCAGCAGCCCCCCGGCTCCTAGCGGGTCCATCGAGCAGTACTTC.

The chain has TRBV2 and TRBJ2-2; the D call may be TRBD1 or TRBD2 (5 bases each). The V end was cut by 6 bases, the J end by 2 bases, with 13 bases between. This CDR3 has 15 residues. Germline lookup yields CDR1 SNHLY and CDR2 FYNNEI. CDR3 DNA sequence: TGTGCCAGCAGATCCCGGGACGGAAACACCGGGGAGCTGTTTTTT. Translated: CASRSRDGNTGELFF.

The chain joins TRBV6-4 to TRBJ1-2; D not certain. V lost 2 bases and J lost 8, with 12 bases in between. The CDR3 extends over 13 amino acids. Germline V lookup: CDR1 MRHNA, CDR2 SNTAGT. DNA of the CDR3: TGTGCCAGCAGTGACAGGGAGGGTAGGGGCTACACCTTC. Its protein product is CASSDREGRGYTF.

This chain connects TRBV6-2 or TRBV6-3 to TRBJ1-6, with 11 bases aligning to TRBD1. The germline V gene encodes CDR1 MNHEY and CDR2 SVGEGT. V shed 4 bases and J 0 bases; nucleotides not matched to a gene: 5. This CDR3 has 18 residues. CDR3 in amino acids: CASSSTGTGGSYNSPLHF. The DNA of the CDR3 is TGTGCCAGCAGTTCCACCGGGACAGGGGGCTCCTATAATTCACCCCTCCACTTT.

This clone was counted a single time. The V call is TRBV10-3, the J call TRBJ2-7, with 12 bases identical to TRBD1. The CDR3 has 16 residues. V was pared by 3 bases and J by 3 bases, with 6 bases of the junction left unmatched. The germline V gene has CDR1 ENHRY and CDR2 SYGVKD. The CDR3 DNA sequence: TGTGCCATCAGTGATGCCGGGACAGGGGGCGTCTACGAGCAGTACTTC. It yields the protein CAISDAGTGGVYEQYF.

The V gene is TRBV9, the J gene TRBJ2-5, with 7 bases aligning to TRBD1. Germline assignment: CDR1 SGDLS and CDR2 YYNGEE. The CDR3 runs to 13 residues. V was pared by 3 bases and J by 5 bases, with 4 bases of the junction left unmatched. CDR3: CASSEGARETQYF. Written as DNA, the CDR3 is TGTGCCAGCAGCGAGGGGGCTAGGGAGACCCAGTACTTC. Full variable domain (missing parts from reference TRBV9 and TRBJ2-5): DSGVTQTPKHLITATGQRVTLRCSPRSGDLSVYWYQQSLDQGLQFLIQYYNGEERAKGNILERFSAQQFPDLHSELNLSSLELGDSALYFCASSEGARETQYFGPGTRLLVL.

This chain joins TRBV28 and TRBJ1-5; D unclear. CDR3 length: 14 amino acids. Germline V gene data show CDR1 as MDHEN and CDR2 as SYDVKM. Trimming stripped 2 bases from V and 6 bases from J, with 11 bases between. As DNA, the CDR3 is TGTGCCAGCAGTTTACGGGGTGGTGGTCAGCCCCAGCATTTT. Its protein is CASSLRGGGQPQHF. Full variable domain (outside the CDR3, taken from reference TRBV28 and TRBJ1-5): DVKVTQSSRYLVKRTGEKVFLECVQDMDHENMFWYRQDPGLGLRLIYFSYDVKMKEKGDIPEGYSVSREKKERFSLILESASTNQTSMYLCASSLRGGGQPQHFGDGTRLSIL.